This section outlines one T cell receptor (beta chain) sequence together with its context. Its antigen is unknown. These data belong to a study of cytomegalovirus exposure and HLA in healthy donors. The study ran its PCR with 60 Vbeta and 13 Jbeta primers. The protocol was immunoSEQ multiplex PCR, while the TCRdb copy is restricted to in-frame clones and leaves out a portion. Among around 140,000 clones listed, around three fifths were seen once. Germline CDR1 reads SEHNR; CDR2 reads FQNEAQ (reference sequence). The CDR3 covers 14 residues. The V end was cut by 4 bases, the J end by 6 bases, with 14 bases between. Study findings and constraints: Researchers left out some V segments, among them TRBV6-2 and TRBV6-3, as indistinguishable.

The V call is TRBV7-9, the J call TRBJ2-3; a weak D match, TRBD2 (6 bases). The specimen was PBMCs. This TCR derives from a male donor in good health and CMV-seronegative. CDR3 amino acids: CASSSPGDWDTQYF. CDR3 sequence (DNA): TGTGCCAGCAGCTCACCGGGGGACTGGGATACGCAGTATTTT.